A selection of T cell receptor beta chains follows, all from one sample in a study of CD8 T cells in Susac syndrome. TCRdb reanalysed the immunoSEQ multiplex PCR reads using MiXCR and keeps one entry per CDR3 protein. In the table there are some 200,000 distinct CDR3 sequences, around 93% of which are singletons. Specimen: CD8+ T cells from PBMCs. Receptors were obtained from a human donor with Susac syndrome. Each CDR3 is given with its conserved first and last residue. D genes are given only for firm matches. Expanded clones are given a class, and other clones once, few, many or no size at all.

DNA | CDR3 | size | J | V | D
TGCAGTGCTAAAGAGACCTACGAGCAGTACTTC | CSAKETYEQYF | . | TRBJ2-7 | TRBV20-1 | .
TGCAGCGTTGTGTCGGAGACCCAGTACTTC | CSVVSETQYF | . | TRBJ2-5 | TRBV29-1 | .
TGTGCCAGCAGTGACAGGGCTGAAGCTTTCTTT | CASSDRAEAFF | . | TRBJ1-1 | TRBV12-3/TRBV12-4 | TRBD1
TGTGCCAGCAGCGAGGGGGCGGACAGGGTCGTGGAGACCCAGTACTTC | CASSEGADRVVETQYF | . | TRBJ2-5 | TRBV3-1 | TRBD1
TGCAGTGCTAGAGGGGACAGGGGGTCCCACAATGAGCAGTTCTTC | CSARGDRGSHNEQFF | . | TRBJ2-1 | TRBV20-1 | TRBD1
TGCAGTGCTACTACCGGCCAGGGTTTCGAGCAGTACTTC | CSATTGQGFEQYF | . | TRBJ2-7 | TRBV20-1 | .
TGTGCCAGCAGTGAGGGACAGGGGGGAAACTATGGCTACACCTTC | CASSEGQGGNYGYTF | . | TRBJ1-2 | TRBV2 | TRBD1
TGTGCCTGGACTCTGAACACTGAAGCTTTCTTT | CAWTLNTEAFF | . | TRBJ1-1 | TRBV30 | .
TGTGCCAGCAGCCCCTCGGGGGCCTATGGCTACACCTTC | CASSPSGAYGYTF | . | TRBJ1-2 | TRBV5-4 | .
TGTGCCAGCGGATTTGGCGAGCAGTACTTC | CASGFGEQYF | once | TRBJ2-7 | TRBV27 | .
TGTGCCAGCAGCTTTGGGGGCCCGACATCTGAAGCTTTCTTT | CASSFGGPTSEAFF | . | TRBJ1-1 | TRBV7-2 | .
TGTGCCAGCAGCTTGGGGCCGGGCGGACCCAACAATCAGCCCCAGCATTTT | CASSLGPGGPNNQPQHF | . | TRBJ1-5 | TRBV7-9 | .
TGTGCCAGCAGCTCCTCGGGACAGCAAAATGGCTACACCTTC | CASSSSGQQNGYTF | . | TRBJ1-2 | TRBV7-9 | TRBD1
TGTGCCAGCAGTTCAAGAGGGTACAGCTATGGCTACACCTTC | CASSSRGYSYGYTF | . | TRBJ1-2 | TRBV13 | .
TGTGCCAGCAGCTTAGAATACGTTTTCTACGAGCAGTACTTC | CASSLEYVFYEQYF | . | TRBJ2-7 | TRBV7-3 | .
TGTGCCAGCAGCTATGGCTCCGGTGAGCAGTTCTTC | CASSYGSGEQFF | once | TRBJ2-1 | TRBV5-6 | .
TGTGCCAGCAGCGGAGGACAGAGGCCCACCTACGAGCAGTACTTC | CASSGGQRPTYEQYF | . | TRBJ2-7 | TRBV12-3/TRBV12-4 | .
TGTGCCTGGAGTCTTACGCTTAGTAACACTGAAGCTTTCTTT | CAWSLTLSNTEAFF | . | TRBJ1-1 | TRBV30 | .
TGCGCCAGCAACGACTTCGGAGCCTCAGGAGAGACCCAGTACTTC | CASNDFGASGETQYF | . | TRBJ2-5 | TRBV5-1 | .
TGTGCCAGCTCACCATACGGGTATGAGCAGTTCTTC | CASSPYGYEQFF | . | TRBJ2-1 | TRBV18 | .
TGTGCCAGCGGCCAGCGGGAGGGACAGTTCTTC | CASGQREGQFF | . | TRBJ2-1 | TRBV9 | TRBD2
TGCAGTGCGATAAGGGGCCCGCAGTTCTTC | CSAIRGPQFF | . | TRBJ2-1 | TRBV20-1 | .
TGCAGCGTTGACCCAGGACACGGAATAACCGGGGAGCTGTTTTTT | CSVDPGHGITGELFF | . | TRBJ2-2 | TRBV29-1 | .
TGTGCCAGCAGGAAGACAGGGGCCAACACTGAAGCTTTCTTT | CASRKTGANTEAFF | . | TRBJ1-1 | TRBV2 | TRBD1
TGTGCCAGCAGTTGGACAGGGGGCTCGGAAGACATTCAGTACTTC | CASSWTGGSEDIQYF | once | TRBJ2-4 | TRBV5-6 | TRBD1
TGTGCCAGCAGCCACGCAGGGGCAGAGACCCAGTACTTC | CASSHAGAETQYF | . | TRBJ2-5 | TRBV13 | .
TGTGCCAGCAGGGTCACTAGCGGGAGTTTGGAAGATACGCAGTATTTT | CASRVTSGSLEDTQYF | once | TRBJ2-3 | TRBV2 | TRBD2
TGTGCCAGCAGCTTATCAGGGGTTGGTGGCTACACCTTC | CASSLSGVGGYTF | . | TRBJ1-2 | TRBV5-4 | .
TGTGCCAGCAGAGACACCTCCGGGGTAAACTACGAGCAGTACTTC | CASRDTSGVNYEQYF | . | TRBJ2-7 | TRBV28 | .
TGTGCCAGCAGCTTTAGCGGGAGAATCGAAGAGCAGTACTTC | CASSFSGRIEEQYF | . | TRBJ2-7 | TRBV7-9 | TRBD2
TGTGCCAGCAGCTTACCGAAGACCGGGACAGGGGAAGCTTTCTTT | CASSLPKTGTGEAFF | . | TRBJ1-1 | TRBV13 | TRBD1
TGTGCCAGCAGCGCCGCGGGGGCGGGTGGCTACACCTTC | CASSAAGAGGYTF | . | TRBJ1-2 | TRBV9 | .
TGTGCCAGCATCTATGAGGCTCGGGATGGCTACACCTTC | CASIYEARDGYTF | . | TRBJ1-2 | TRBV7-9 | .
TGTGCCAGCAGCCATGCCAGAGGCGCCAAAAACATTCAGTACTTC | CASSHARGAKNIQYF | . | TRBJ2-4 | TRBV3-1 | .
TGTGCCAGCAGAGCAAGACAGGGGCCCCTCACCTTC | CASRARQGPLTF | . | TRBJ1-2 | TRBV28 | TRBD1
TGTGCCAGCAGCCAAGATCTTGCTAGCGCTGCCACCGGGGAGCTGTTTTTT | CASSQDLASAATGELFF | . | TRBJ2-2 | TRBV3-1 | .
TGTGCCAGCCGCTCTGATGAAGCTTTCTTT | CASRSDEAFF | few | TRBJ1-1 | TRBV7-9 | .
TGTGCCAGCAGTTTAGCCGGGACAGAAATAGGGAATGAGCAGTTCTTC | CASSLAGTEIGNEQFF | . | TRBJ2-1 | TRBV12-3/TRBV12-4 | TRBD1
TGTGCCAGCAGTGCCTCCCGTGGGCGGACCTACAATGAGCAGTTCTTC | CASSASRGRTYNEQFF | . | TRBJ2-1 | TRBV6-1 | .
TGTGCCACCAGTGATTTGCGGGACAGGGGGGCTTCCTACGAGCAGTACTTC | CATSDLRDRGASYEQYF | . | TRBJ2-7 | TRBV24-1 | TRBD1
TGTGCCACCAGCAGAACAAGGTGGGAGTCCGGGTACAATGAGCAGTTCTTC | CATSRTRWESGYNEQFF | . | TRBJ2-1 | TRBV15 | .
TGCGCCAGCAGCCAAGATACAGGGAACGGAGATGAGCAGTTCTTC | CASSQDTGNGDEQFF | . | TRBJ2-1 | TRBV4-1 | .
TGTGCTAGTGGTTTGGTACTTTTCGGGCGGGGGCGAACCAATGAGCAGTTCTTC | CASGLVLFGRGRTNEQFF | . | TRBJ2-1 | TRBV12-5 | .
TGTGCCGGACAGGGGCCGAGGCGAAAATTATTGATGAACACTGAAGCTTTCTTT | CAGQGPRRKLLMNTEAFF | . | TRBJ1-1 | TRBV6-1 | TRBD1
TGTGCCAGCAGGGACGGCACTAGCTCCTACGAGCAGTACTTC | CASRDGTSSYEQYF | . | TRBJ2-7 | TRBV2 | .
TGCGCCAGCAGCCAAGATCAGGTTGGCAGCACACAAGAGACCCAGTACTTC | CASSQDQVGSTQETQYF | . | TRBJ2-5 | TRBV4-1 | .
TGCAGCGTTGTGGTGCCATCGTTATCACACGAGCAGTACTTC | CSVVVPSLSHEQYF | . | TRBJ2-7 | TRBV29-1 | .
TGTGCCAGCAGTGCCCTCCGGGCAACTAATGAAAAACTGTTTTTT | CASSALRATNEKLFF | . | TRBJ1-4 | TRBV27 | .
TGCGCCAGCAGCCAAGATCTTATAGCGGGAGTTAGCTCTGGGGCCAACGTCCTGACTTTC | CASSQDLIAGVSSGANVLTF | . | TRBJ2-6 | TRBV4-1 | TRBD2
TGTGCCAGCAGTGAAGGCCGACTAGCGGGACGGACCGGGGAGCTGTTTTTT | CASSEGRLAGRTGELFF | . | TRBJ2-2 | TRBV2 | TRBD2
TGTGCCAGTAGCGAGAGACAGGGATACACTGAAGCTTTCTTT | CASSERQGYTEAFF | . | TRBJ1-1 | TRBV19 | TRBD1
TGTGCCAGCAGTAGATTTTCGATGGAGACCCAGTACTTC | CASSRFSMETQYF | . | TRBJ2-5 | TRBV6-6 | .
TGCAGTGCTAGGTACGGTGAAGCTTTCTTT | CSARYGEAFF | once | TRBJ1-1 | TRBV20-1 | .